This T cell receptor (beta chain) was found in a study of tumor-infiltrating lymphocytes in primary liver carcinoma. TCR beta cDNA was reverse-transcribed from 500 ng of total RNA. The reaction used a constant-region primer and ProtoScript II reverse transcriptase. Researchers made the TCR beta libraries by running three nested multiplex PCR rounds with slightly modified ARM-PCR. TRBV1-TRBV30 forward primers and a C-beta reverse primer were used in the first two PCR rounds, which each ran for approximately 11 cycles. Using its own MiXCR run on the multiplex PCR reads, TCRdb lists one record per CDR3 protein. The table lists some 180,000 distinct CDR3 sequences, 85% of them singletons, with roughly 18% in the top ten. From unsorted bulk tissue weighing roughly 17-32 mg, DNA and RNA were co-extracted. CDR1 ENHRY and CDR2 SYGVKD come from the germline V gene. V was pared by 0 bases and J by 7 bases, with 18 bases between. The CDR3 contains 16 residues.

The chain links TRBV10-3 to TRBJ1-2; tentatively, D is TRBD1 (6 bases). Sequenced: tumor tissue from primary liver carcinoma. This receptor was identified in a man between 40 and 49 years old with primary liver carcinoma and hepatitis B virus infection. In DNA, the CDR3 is TGTGCCATCAGTGAGTCAACAGGGCTCTCAACCTCTGGCTACACCTTC. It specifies CAISESTGLSTSGYTF.